These 3 T cell receptor beta chains were sequenced from one sample in a study of OX40 agonist ivuxolimab in advanced cancers. Sequencing used immunoSEQ multiplex PCR; TCRdb keeps in-frame clones, though not all of them. Of some 78,000 clones listed, around 91% are singletons. The input for sequencing was CD4+ or CD8+ T cells sorted from blood, taken in a trial of the OX40 agonist ivuxolimab. The receptors shown here come from an adult with an advanced solid tumor such as melanoma, head and neck, liver or kidney cancer.

The sample holds one count of this clone. V gene TRBV5-5 combines with J gene TRBJ2-5; D possibly uses TRBD1 or TRBD2 (5 bases each). CDR3 length equals 14 residues. Trimming removed 4 bases from V and 5 bases from J, with 15 bases in between. CDR1 and CDR2 (germline): SGHKS, YYEKEE (reference sequence). CDR3 bases: TGTGCCAGCAGCCCCCCCCGGGGACCGGAGACCCAGTACTTC. Protein product: CASSPPRGPETQYF.

The chain joins TRBV9 to TRBJ2-3, with 8 bases lining up with TRBD1. Germline trimming cut 4 bases from V and 4 bases from J; bases unmatched to any gene: 5. The CDR3 loop spans 14 amino acids. Germline CDR1 reads SGDLS; CDR2 reads YYNGEE. The CDR3 coding sequence is TGTGCCAGCAGCCCAAGACAGGGGCCAGATACGCAGTATTTT. Protein sequence: CASSPRQGPDTQYF.

The gene calls are TRBV6-4 and TRBJ1-1, with 8 bases fitting TRBD1. The CDR3 runs 13 residues. Germline V gene data show CDR1 as MRHNA and CDR2 as SNTAGT. V lost 3 bases, J lost 5 bases, and 2 bases stayed unmatched. This CDR3 reads CASSEQGGTEAFF. CDR3 DNA: TGTGCCAGCAGTGAACAGGGGGGAACTGAAGCTTTCTTT.